What follows are 7 T cell receptor beta chains derived from one specimen sequenced in a study of T cell repertoires in cytomegalovirus infection (dated by TCRdb to about 2019). These reads were obtained on an Illumina HiSeq 1500. TCRdb took the public reads, trimmed them with fastp at Q25, ran MiXCR for clone calling and kept in-frame beta chains. Rows merge per CDR3 protein into single entries with the most common DNA and genes. The table for this sample lists 200,000 to 300,000 distinct CDR3 sequences; less than 9.5% of them were counted only once. Around 16% of the sample is taken by the ten largest. Sequencing input: PBMCs. The receptor set was obtained from a human donor in good health (CMV status not recorded). Some clones in this sample may be carry-over from other donors' samples.

The sample holds many counts of this clonotype. V usage is TRBV7-2 and J usage is TRBJ1-6, with D unresolved. This CDR3 spans 13 amino acids. V was trimmed by 1 base and J by 10 bases, leaving 8 bases between them. CDR1 is SGHTA and CDR2 is FQGNSA in the germline V gene. The CDR3 region has the DNA TGTGCCAGCAGCTTAGGTTTCGGGTCACCCCTCCACTTT. Amino acids: CASSLGFGSPLHF. Together with reference TRBV7-2 and TRBJ1-6, the CDR3 gives the full variable domain: GAGVSQSPSNKVTEKGKDVELRCDPISGHTALYWYRQSLGQGLEFLIYFQGNSAPDKSGLPSDRFSAERTGGSVSTLTIQRTQQEDSAVYLCASSLGFGSPLHFGNGTRLTVT.

CDR3 in amino acids: CASTAGGVSGELFF. The CDR3 DNA reads as TGTGCCAGCACCGCGGGGGGGGTGTCCGGGGAGCTGTTTTTT. The chain uses TRBV28 and TRBJ2-2; 9 bases map to TRBD2. Trimming at V came to 7 bases and at J to 6 bases, leaving 6 bases not matched to a gene. CDR1 is MDHEN, CDR2 SYDVKM, per germline. The CDR3 covers 14 residues.

Concerning this clonotype itself: Just one base apart from a much larger clone, this may be a read error. The chain is built from TRBV28 and TRBJ2-5; the match to TRBD2 covers 10 bases. CDR3 length: 14 residues. With V trimmed by 10 bases and J by 5 bases, 10 bases remained unmatched. Germline V gene sequence: CDR1 MDHEN, CDR2 SYDVKM. CDR3 sequence reads: CAIRAGGQMETQYF. The CDR3 region has the DNA TGTGCCATCAGAGCGGGGGGGCAGATGGAGACCCAGTACTTC.

This clonotype was observed many times. V and J are TRBV29-1 and TRBJ2-7; 10 bases agree with TRBD2. Looked up from germline, CDR1 is SQVTM and CDR2 is ANQGSEA. The CDR3 spans 13 residues. The V gene end was trimmed by 7 bases and the J gene end by 0 bases; junction bases not matched to a gene: 3. The CDR3 protein is CSAWTSGSYEQYF. The DNA of the CDR3 is TGCAGCGCATGGACTAGCGGCTCCTACGAGCAGTACTTC.

This clonotype appeared many times. The J gene is TRBJ2-2, the V gene TRBV7-2, with 7 bases identical to TRBD2. Germline loops: CDR1 SGHTA, CDR2 FQGNSA. Trimming took 5 bases from V and 7 from J; bases not matched to a gene: 10. The CDR3 extends over 15 amino acids. CDR3 sequence: CASSPPGLGGGELFF. DNA for the CDR3: TGTGCCAGCAGCCCACCTGGACTAGGTGGCGGGGAGCTGTTTTTT.

In this sample, this clonotype turned up many times. The rearrangement uses TRBV7-2 and TRBJ1-6; weak D call: TRBD1 (5 bases). This CDR3 spans 14 amino acids. The V end lost 4 bases, the J end lost 13 bases, and 17 bases lay between the germline ends. Germline lookup yields CDR1 SGHTA and CDR2 FQGNSA. The CDR3 loop is CASSSRDRALPLHF. CDR3 nucleotide sequence: TGTGCCAGCAGCTCCCGGGACCGAGCCCTTCCCCTCCACTTT.

This clonotype appeared many times. J is TRBJ2-1 and V is TRBV2; D is tentatively TRBD1 or TRBD2 (5 bases each). This CDR3 is built from 16 residues. The V and J ends lost 7 bases and 4 bases respectively, with 20 bases between them. Germline CDR1 is SNHLY and CDR2 is FYNNEI. The CDR3 sequence is CASTLGTERGYNEQFF. The CDR3 DNA sequence: TGTGCCAGCACCCTAGGGACGGAGAGGGGTTACAATGAGCAGTTCTTC.